This record covers a single T cell receptor beta chain. Its antigen is unknown. Base quality data are lacking; no much larger clone is found one base away. RNA was extracted with the RNeasy kit and about 0.5 to 1 ug was reverse transcribed using random hexamers. TCR beta CDR3 regions were amplified with the immunoSEQ multiplex PCR assay covering 54 Vbeta and 13 Jbeta segments. To correct PCR amplification bias, a synthetic template baseline was used for both primer optimization and computational correction. From the authors' description of their analysis: Reads were annotated to V, D and J genes per IMGT and analyzed with immunoSEQ Analyzer, keeping only productive sequences. Clonality was computed as one minus Shannon entropy normalized by log2 of the number of productive unique sequences. For each patient and control, public and private clones were evaluated within the 100 most prevalent clones. Clones were defined as Susac-specific when absent from the healthy and MS cohorts, from approximately 1,100 published viral clones and from other ImmuneACCESS disease sequences. TCRdb reprocessed the public reads (quality trimming at Q25 with fastp, clone calling with MiXCR) and kept in-frame beta chains. Each record represents a unique CDR3 protein, reported with the most common genes and DNA among its rows. TCRdb's processing, not the study's, gives the V and J calls here. Present in this sample are roughly 50,000 distinct CDR3 sequences, 93% of which were seen just once. More than 0.45% of the sample rests with the top ten.

The entry originates in a study of CD8 T cells in Susac syndrome (dated by TCRdb to between 2019 and 2020). In the study overall: The study used repertoire sequencing to test whether antigen drove CD8+ T cell activation and differentiation in Susac syndrome. Clonality of the CD8+ T cell repertoire was compared between around eleven healthy donors, 14 Susac syndrome patients and 15 multiple sclerosis patients. Here is what the overall study found, with its caveats: The study acknowledged that relatively few individuals were included in the TCR sequencing and HLA analysis.

Relative to germline, V is 0 bases shorter and J is 5 bases shorter, with 4 bases between their ends. From cysteine to phenylalanine, the CDR3 is 13 amino acids long. Only the CDR3 portion is preserved as DNA: 39 bases, with reading frame beginning at the first base. According to the germline V gene (reference sequence), CDR1 reads PRHDT and CDR2 reads FYEKMQ. Peripheral blood CD8+ and CD4+ T cells from healthy donors, Susac syndrome patients and multiple sclerosis patients were profiled using high-throughput TCR beta sequencing. Healthy donors were age- and sex-matched controls. CD8+ TEMRA cells were enriched by FACS, while bulk CD8+ and CD4+ T cells were purified by magnetic negative isolation. Blood was drawn into EDTA tubes, processed within 24 hours, and PBMCs were isolated by density gradient centrifugation. PBMCs intended for TCR sequencing were cryopreserved in liquid nitrogen and were subsequently thawed in a 37 degrees C water bath. A purity of at least 90% was achieved for sorted or isolated CD4+, CD8+ and CD8+ TEMRA cells.

The sample comprised CD8+ T cells from PBMCs. Recombination connected TRBV13 to TRBJ2-2, with the D gene not clear enough to name. This sequence originates from a human donor in good health. Here the CDR3 is given as CASSLGRTGELFF. The nucleotide sequence reads TGTGCCAGCAGCTTAGGCCGAACCGGGGAGCTGTTTTTT.